The clone carrying this T cell receptor (beta chain) showed up many times. Its antigen is not identified. Unsorted libraries were derived from 2 million PBMCs stored at -80 C. This sample is part of a study of neurological immune-mediated disorders. The team produced cDNA through 5'RACE using 10-nucleotide random UMIs. TCRdb recomputed calls from the 5' RACE reads with MiXCR, one row per CDR3 protein. The sample carries some 37,000 distinct CDR3 sequences, about 9.3% recorded once. Per germline, CDR1 MNHEY and CDR2 SMNVEV (reference sequence). The CDR3 length is 17 residues. The ends were cut back, 4 bases at V and 4 bases at J, with 19 bases in the middle. The study's findings and limits: Private repertoires in all groups were suggested, as expanded clones shared no CDR3 amino acid sequences across subjects.

The chain is built from TRBV27 and TRBJ1-4; a weak D match, TRBD1 (5 bases). The TCR originated in a woman in her twenties or thirties with HTLV-1-associated myelopathy (HAM/TSP). The sample was PBMCs. The CDR3 nucleotides are TGTGCCAGCAGTTCGGGGGTCCTTTCGGGGGTTAATGAAAAACTGTTTTTT. This encodes CASSSGVLSGVNEKLFF.